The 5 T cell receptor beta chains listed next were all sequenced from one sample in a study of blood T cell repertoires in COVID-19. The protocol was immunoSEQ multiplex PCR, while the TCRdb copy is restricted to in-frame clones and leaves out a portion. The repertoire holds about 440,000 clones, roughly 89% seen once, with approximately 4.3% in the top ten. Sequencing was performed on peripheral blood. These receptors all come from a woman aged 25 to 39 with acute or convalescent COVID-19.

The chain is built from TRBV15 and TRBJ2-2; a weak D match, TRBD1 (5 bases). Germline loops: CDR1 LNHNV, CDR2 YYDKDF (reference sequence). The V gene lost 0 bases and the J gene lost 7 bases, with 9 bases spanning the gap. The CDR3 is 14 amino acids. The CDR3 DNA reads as TGTGCCACCAGCAGAGATAAGGGGTTCGGGGAGCTGTTTTTT. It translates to CATSRDKGFGELFF.

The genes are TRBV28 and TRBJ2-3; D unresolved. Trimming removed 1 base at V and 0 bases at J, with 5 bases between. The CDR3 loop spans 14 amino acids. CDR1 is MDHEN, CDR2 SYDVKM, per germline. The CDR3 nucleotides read TGTGCCAGCAGTTTATCTACTAGCACAGATACGCAGTATTTT. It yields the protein CASSLSTSTDTQYF.

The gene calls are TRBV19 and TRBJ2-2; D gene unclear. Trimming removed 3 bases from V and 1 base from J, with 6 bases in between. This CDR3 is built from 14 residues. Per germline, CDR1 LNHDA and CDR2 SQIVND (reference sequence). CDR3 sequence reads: CASSMGRNTGELFF. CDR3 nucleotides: TGTGCCAGTAGTATGGGCAGGAACACCGGGGAGCTGTTTTTT.

The CDR3 DNA reads TGCGCCAGCAGCTGGGAGGCGAACTACGAGCAGTACTTC. It yields the protein CASSWEANYEQYF. The gene calls are TRBV5-1 and TRBJ2-7; a possible D gene is TRBD2 (6 bases). CDR3 length: 13 residues. The germline V gene has CDR1 SGHRS and CDR2 YFSETQ. The V end lost 3 bases, the J end lost 3 bases, and 10 bases lay between the germline ends.

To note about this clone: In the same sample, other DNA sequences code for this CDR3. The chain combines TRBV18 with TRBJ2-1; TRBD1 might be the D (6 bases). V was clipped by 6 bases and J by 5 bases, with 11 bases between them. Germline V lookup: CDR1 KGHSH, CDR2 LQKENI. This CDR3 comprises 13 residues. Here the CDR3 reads CASSLGQNNEQFF. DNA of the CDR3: TGTGCCAGCTCCCTAGGACAGAACAATGAGCAGTTCTTC.